A single TCR beta chain is shown here with its context. This clone appeared a few times. Its antigen target is currently unknown. The record has no base qualities; no much larger clone is one base away. CDR1 and CDR2 are read off the germline V gene as MNHEY and SVGEGT. Trimming at the junction amounts to 2 bases on V and 0 bases on J, and the germline ends lie 11 bases apart. The CDR3 holds 16 amino acids from the cysteine to the phenylalanine. The entry retains the CDR3 DNA only, 48 bases that are in frame from base 1. TCRbeta CDR3 regions were amplified from genomic DNA by means of the immunoSEQ Assay, a bias-controlled multiplex PCR. The source study handled its data this way. The number of nucleated cells in each sample was estimated by amplification of reference gene primers within the assay. Sequence reads were collapsed and filtered to measure the absolute abundance of every unique TCRbeta CDR3 rearrangement. Productive Simpson clonality was computed per sample as the square root of Simpson's diversity index over productive rearrangements. As stored in TCRdb, this immuneACCESS dataset retains in-frame rearrangements with V and J assigned. A fraction of the clones does not appear; measured against another copy, unresolved V genes explain less than half of the discrepancy, and the remainder lacks a known reason. V, J and clone size reflect that table, while D and trimming were determined from the DNA. The sample table lists 170,000 or so clones, around 83% of them with a count of one. The ten largest clonotypes hold 1.5% to 1.9% of the sample.

This sample is part of a study of blood T cell repertoires in COVID-19 (dated by TCRdb to about 2020). Regarding the complete study: Collaborator samples came from the United States, Italy and Spain and covered acute and convalescent phases of COVID-19. The sample metadata nearly always contained a de-identified subject ID, COVID-19 status, age in years and sex. The samples were drawn from the first 160 participants of the ongoing ImmuneRACE study and from 950 to 1,500 subjects provided by 6 global collaborators. The prospective study material was composed of cDNA or gDNA derived from T cells, B-cell-depleted T cells, or PBMCs. Subjects who had been exposed to COVID-19, were actively infected with it, or had recovered from it provided the deeply sampled blood TCRbeta repertoires that made up the dataset. Where available, HLA class I and class II types were taken from metadata supplied by the sample provider and were not determined by assay-based typing. A freely available public database, intended as a resource for researchers studying the immune response to SARS-CoV-2, is where the repertoires were released. Broad study findings and their caveats: The quantity of clinical and demographic metadata differed by source and by participant and was supplied without curation.

Whole blood was collected in K2EDTA tubes by collaborating institutions according to the institutions' own protocols. For TCRbeta analysis, collaborator samples were shipped as frozen whole blood, as isolated PBMCs, or as DNA extracted from either sample type. This receptor chain uses TRBV6-2 or TRBV6-3 and TRBJ1-5; no D segment can be confidently identified. This receptor was identified in a human donor in a cohort sampled during active COVID-19. Material for sequencing was peripheral blood. The CDR3 has the sequence CASSYLPTYSNQPQHF. The nucleotide sequence reads as follows: TGTGCCAGCAGTTACCTCCCCACCTATAGCAATCAGCCCCAGCATTTT.